The present TCR beta chain was sequenced within a study of T cells in localized non-small cell lung cancer. The data were produced by immunoSEQ multiplex PCR, yet TCRdb's version contains in-frame clones alone and is incomplete. The sample holds tens of thousands of clones; 80% to 90% are singletons and the top ten take approximately 12%. V was pared by 8 bases and J by 7 bases, with 8 bases of the junction left unmatched. The CDR3 has 14 amino acids. CDR1 and CDR2 (germline): MNHEY, SMNVEV (reference sequence). Sequenced here: peripheral blood, sampled before any cancer treatment. The source of this sequence is a female donor aged 60 or older with stage I lung adenocarcinoma. The rearrangement uses TRBV27 and TRBJ2-1; 10 positions agree with TRBD1. The CDR3 spells CASARDRGFNEQFF. CDR3 coding DNA: TGTGCCAGCGCCCGGGACAGGGGCTTTAATGAGCAGTTCTTC.